The 19 T cell receptor beta chains given below trace back to one sample, sequenced in a study of CD8 T cells in Susac syndrome. Reverse transcription of about 0.5 to 1 ug RNA was carried out with random hexamers. MiXCR, run by TCRdb on the immunoSEQ multiplex PCR reads, gives a single entry per CDR3 protein. The repertoire holds 95,000 to 150,000 distinct CDR3 sequences, with approximately 96% as singletons. Sequencing used CD4+ T cells from PBMCs. The receptors stem from a human donor with Susac syndrome.

The genes are TRBV6-5 and TRBJ1-6; D gene uncertain. V shed 6 bases and J shed 7 bases, with 13 bases lying between them. The CDR3 sequence is 14 residues long. The germline CDR1 and CDR2 sequences are MNHEY and SVGAGI. For the CDR3, the DNA is TGTGCCAGCAGGCAACAGCAAACAAATTCACCCCTCCACTTT. This translates into CASRQQQTNSPLHF.

The genes are TRBV5-1 and TRBJ2-5; D ambiguous. V dropped 7 bases and J dropped 5 bases, with 21 bases sitting between them. This CDR3 has 15 residues. Germline V gives CDR1 SGHRS, CDR2 YFSETQ. The CDR3: CASQEAVETYETQYF. In nucleotides, the CDR3 is TGCGCCAGCCAGGAAGCTGTAGAGACATATGAGACCCAGTACTTC.

The rearrangement uses TRBV30 and TRBJ2-7; D possibly corresponds to TRBD2 (5 bases). The CDR3 totals 11 residues. Germline assignment: CDR1 GTSNPN and CDR2 SVGIG (reference sequence). Trimming took 8 bases from V and 2 from J, leaving 10 bases between them. DNA of the CDR3: TGTGCCATCTCCGGGGCCTACGAGCAGTACTTC. Its protein is CAISGAYEQYF.

This chain uses TRBV30 with TRBJ2-3; TRBD2 matches at 12 bases. Trimming removed 2 bases from V and 4 bases from J; junction bases left unmatched: 1. This CDR3 has 14 amino acids. Germline CDR1 is GTSNPN and CDR2 is SVGIG (reference sequence). CDR3 region: CAWSRLAGADTQYF. Here the CDR3 DNA reads TGTGCCTGGAGTCGACTAGCGGGAGCAGATACGCAGTATTTT.

The rearrangement joins TRBV29-1 to TRBJ1-2; D is perhaps TRBD1 (6 bases). The CDR3 runs to 11 residues. V gave up 6 bases and J gave up 6 bases, with 11 bases separating them. Germline lookup yields CDR1 SQVTM and CDR2 ANQGSEA. CDR3 bases: TGCAGCGTGGGGGCCTTGGATGGCTACACCTTC. Protein product: CSVGALDGYTF. Complete variable domain (other parts from reference TRBV29-1 and TRBJ1-2): SAVISQKPSRDICQRGTSLTIQCQVDSQVTMMFWYRQQPGQSLTLIATANQGSEATYESGFVIDKFPISRPNLTFSTLTVSNMSPEDSSIYLCSVGALDGYTFGSGTRLTVV.

The chain carries TRBV18 and TRBJ2-2; D call uncertain. CDR1 and CDR2 (germline): KGHSH, LQKENI. This CDR3 contains 18 residues. The V gene lost 2 bases and the J gene lost 1 base, with 17 bases spanning the gap. CDR3 sequence: CASSPSEVHSLNTGELFF. Written as DNA, the CDR3 is TGTGCCAGCTCACCATCTGAAGTACACAGCTTGAACACCGGGGAGCTGTTTTTT.

The CDR3 DNA reads as TGCAGCGCTTCGGGACAGGGAACAACTAATGAAAAACTGTTTTTT. It is translated as CSASGQGTTNEKLFF. This rearrangement joins TRBV29-1 to TRBJ1-4; 9 positions match TRBD1. V lost 7 bases and J lost 0; bases outside the gene matches: 6. The CDR3 runs 15 residues. Looked up from germline, CDR1 is SQVTM and CDR2 is ANQGSEA.

This sequence joins TRBV5-4 and TRBJ2-5, with 10 bases identical to TRBD2. V trimming: 4 bases; J trimming: 2 bases; junction bases outside the gene matches: 2. Germline V lookup: CDR1 SGHNT, CDR2 YYREEE (reference sequence). The CDR3 is 14 residues long. This CDR3 is CASSPGLAQETQYF. In nucleotides, the CDR3 is TGTGCCAGCAGCCCGGGACTAGCGCAAGAGACCCAGTACTTC.

A single count supports this clonotype. This sequence joins TRBV20-1 and TRBJ1-1; D remains ambiguous. There are 11 residues in the CDR3. CDR1 is DFQATT, CDR2 SNEGSKA, per germline (reference sequence). The V end lost 3 bases, the J end lost 0 bases, and 2 bases lay between the germline ends. The CDR3 spells CSASMNTEAFF. The CDR3 region has the DNA TGCAGTGCTAGCATGAACACTGAAGCTTTCTTT.

This clonotype was seen once. Here the CDR3 reads CASSKANTRETQYF. As DNA, the CDR3 is TGTGCCAGTAGTAAAGCGAACACTCGAGAGACCCAGTACTTC. J is TRBJ2-5 and V is TRBV19, with D uncertain. CDR1 and CDR2 from the germline V gene are LNHDA and SQIVND (reference sequence). V lost 4 bases and J lost 4, with 13 bases in between. This CDR3 contains 14 residues. Filled out from reference TRBV19 and TRBJ2-5, the complete variable domain reads DGGITQSPKYLFRKEGQNVTLSCEQNLNHDAMYWYRQDPGQGLRLIYYSQIVNDFQKGDIAEGYSVSREKKESFPLTVTSAQKNPTAFYLCASSKANTRETQYFGPGTRLLVL.

The chain joins TRBV20-1 to TRBJ2-7; 7 bases are shared with TRBD2. Germline CDR1 is DFQATT and CDR2 is SNEGSKA (reference sequence). Germline trimming cut 0 bases from V and 3 bases from J; bases unmatched to any gene: 8. The CDR3 sequence is 15 residues long. CDR3 nucleotide sequence: TGCAGTGCTAGAGACGATGGGGCTAGCGGCTACGAGCAGTACTTC. As protein: CSARDDGASGYEQYF.

The chain joins TRBV29-1 to TRBJ1-1; 7 bases are a match to TRBD1. The V segment lost 6 bases and the J segment 2 bases; nucleotides outside the gene matches: 12. Germline V gene lookup returns CDR1 SQVTM and CDR2 ANQGSEA. This CDR3 contains 15 residues. The CDR3 sequence: CSVESRGTANTEAFF. CDR3 DNA: TGCAGCGTCGAGTCTCGTGGGACAGCAAACACTGAAGCTTTCTTT. Combining the CDR3 with reference TRBV29-1 and TRBJ1-1 gives the whole variable domain SAVISQKPSRDICQRGTSLTIQCQVDSQVTMMFWYRQQPGQSLTLIATANQGSEATYESGFVIDKFPISRPNLTFSTLTVSNMSPEDSSIYLCSVESRGTANTEAFFGQGTRLTVV.

The chain couples TRBV20-1 to TRBJ2-2, with 8 bases fitting TRBD2. The CDR3 contains 16 residues. Trimming took 5 bases from V and 0 from J; bases not matched to a gene: 8. Germline-derived CDR1 and CDR2 are DFQATT and SNEGSKA (reference sequence). In DNA, the CDR3 is TGCAGTGCTCCCAATAGCGGGAATACGAACACCGGGGAGCTGTTTTTT. This encodes CSAPNSGNTNTGELFF.

V and J are TRBV28 and TRBJ1-1; D gene unclear. The CDR3 has 12 amino acids. The V end lost 3 bases, the J end lost 11 bases, and 13 bases lay between the germline ends. Germline V lookup: CDR1 MDHEN, CDR2 SYDVKM. The CDR3 region is CASSFGKWEAFF. The CDR3 DNA follows: TGTGCCAGCAGTTTCGGCAAGTGGGAGGCTTTCTTT.

This clonotype showed up just once. The chain has TRBV4-3 and TRBJ2-3, with TRBD1 matching over 7 bases. Trimming took 0 bases from V and 0 from J; bases not matched to a gene: 9. CDR3 length equals 18 residues. The V gene's germline CDR1 is LGHNA and CDR2 YSLEER. The CDR3 coding sequence is TGCGCCAGCAGCCAAGAAGGACGGGCAGGGGGTAGCACAGATACGCAGTATTTT. This encodes CASSQEGRAGGSTDTQYF.

This clonotype has only one observation. CDR3 amino acids: CASSSAEERNTDTQYF. The CDR3 bases are TGTGCCAGCAGCTCTGCTGAAGAGCGGAACACAGATACGCAGTATTTT. This chain connects TRBV5-4 to TRBJ2-3; maybe TRBD2 (5 bases). Germline-derived CDR1 and CDR2 are SGHNT and YYREEE (reference sequence). V lost 3 bases and J lost 2, with 16 bases in between. This CDR3 is 16 amino acids long.

The chain has TRBV12-3 or TRBV12-4 and TRBJ1-1; no clear D gene. Trimming left V 5 bases short and J 5 bases short, with 18 bases between. CDR3 length: 15 amino acids. In nucleotides, the CDR3 is TGTGCCAGCAGTAAGCCCTTTGGTTTAGGGACTGAAGCTTTCTTT. Its protein product is CASSKPFGLGTEAFF.

The genes are TRBV27 and TRBJ2-1; 8 bases line up with TRBD2. V trimming: 2 bases; J trimming: 5 bases; junction bases outside the gene matches: 5. The CDR3 spans 15 residues. CDR1 is MNHEY and CDR2 is SMNVEV in the germline V gene (reference sequence). Here the CDR3 DNA reads TGTGCCAGCAGTTTAGAGGGCGGGAGGAACAATGAGCAGTTCTTC. Its protein is CASSLEGGRNNEQFF.

The J gene is TRBJ1-5, the V gene TRBV4-2, with TRBD1 as a possible D gene (5 bases). V shed 0 bases and J shed 5 bases, with 8 bases lying between them. This CDR3 has 14 amino acids. CDR1 and CDR2 (germline): LGHNA, YNFKEQ. The CDR3 here is CASSQEGEHQPQHF. The CDR3 nucleotides are TGTGCCAGCAGCCAAGAAGGGGAACATCAGCCCCAGCATTTT.